These 26 T cell receptor beta chains came from one sample sequenced in a study of T cell responses to AZD1222 COVID-19 vaccine. TCRdb's copy holds only in-frame clones and misses some; the assay was immunoSEQ multiplex PCR. The data hold 80,000 or so clones, with 70% to 90% observed a single time. The input for sequencing was peripheral blood, taken on day 0 of AZD1222 vaccination. The receptors come from an adult in good health.

This chain links TRBV11-1 with TRBJ2-1; 7 nucleotides align to TRBD2. V lost 5 bases to trimming and J lost 0 bases; unmatched junction nucleotides: 4. The CDR3 length is 15 residues. Per germline, CDR1 SGHAT and CDR2 FQDESV (reference sequence). CDR3 residues: CASSRSSGSYNEQFF. The CDR3 region has the DNA TGTGCCAGCAGCCGATCTAGCGGCTCCTACAATGAGCAGTTCTTC.

The V and J genes are TRBV29-1 and TRBJ2-1; D unresolved. Trimming left V 7 bases short and J 8 bases short, with 9 bases between. CDR1 is SQVTM and CDR2 is ANQGSEA in the germline V gene. CDR3 length equals 10 residues. Here the CDR3 reads CSGAQDEQFF. CDR3 DNA sequence: TGCAGCGGTGCTCAAGATGAGCAGTTCTTC.

This chain links TRBV27 with TRBJ1-3, with D hard to call. Trimming cost V 2 bases and J 4 bases, with 15 bases left between them. The CDR3 has 16 residues. Germline CDR1 is MNHEY and CDR2 is SMNVEV (reference sequence). CDR3: CASSLLPAGTGNTIYF. The CDR3 DNA is TGTGCCAGCAGTTTACTCCCTGCGGGTACCGGAAACACCATATATTTT.

This chain joins TRBV5-6 and TRBJ1-1; 7 bases map to TRBD1. The CDR3 runs 17 residues. The trim removed 3 bases at V and 6 bases at J, leaving 17 bases unmatched. CDR1 and CDR2 from the germline V gene are SGHDT and YYEEEE. The CDR3 bases are TGTGCCAGCAGCTCCCTCGGGGAGGTAGGGGGCAACGCTGAAGCTTTCTTT. This gives the protein CASSSLGEVGGNAEAFF.

This clone has only one observation. This chain links TRBV2 with TRBJ2-2, with 8 bases that match TRBD1. Trimming at V came to 6 bases and at J to 7 bases, leaving 4 bases not matched to a gene. Germline V gene lookup returns CDR1 SNHLY and CDR2 FYNNEI. The CDR3 consists of 13 residues. CDR3 in DNA: TGTGCCAGCAGGGAACAGGGGGTCGGGGAGCTGTTTTTT. Its protein product is CASREQGVGELFF. Combining the CDR3 with reference TRBV2 and TRBJ2-2 gives the whole variable domain EPEVTQTPSHQVTQMGQEVILRCVPISNHLYFYWYRQILGQKVEFLVSFYNNEISEKSEIFDDQFSVERPDGSNFTLKIRSTKLEDSAMYFCASREQGVGELFFGEGSRLTVL.

V and J are TRBV11-2 and TRBJ2-2; D tentatively reads TRBD1 or TRBD2 (5 bases each). Per the germline V gene, CDR1 is SGHAT and CDR2 is FQNNGV. This CDR3 has 17 amino acids. The V end lost 6 bases, the J end lost 4 bases, and 21 bases lay between the germline ends. Here the CDR3 DNA reads TGTGCCAGCAGATCGATACAGGACCGCGCGGGCACCGGGGAGCTGTTTTTT. Its translation is CASRSIQDRAGTGELFF.

The V gene is TRBV11-2, the J gene TRBJ2-4; D perhaps matches TRBD2 (7 bases). Germline CDR1 and CDR2: SGHAT and FQNNGV. V shed 3 bases and J shed 4 bases, with 19 bases lying between them. The CDR3 is 17 residues long. CDR3 bases: TGTGCCAGCAGCTTTACAGGGTGGTCGGGGGGAAAAAACATTCAGTACTTC. It codes for CASSFTGWSGGKNIQYF.

V usage is TRBV30 and J usage is TRBJ1-3; D is ambiguous. The CDR3 covers 16 residues. Germline loops: CDR1 GTSNPN, CDR2 SVGIG (reference sequence). V shed 4 bases and J shed 0 bases, with 16 bases lying between them. The CDR3 sequence: CAWTSPSGISGNTIYF. DNA of the CDR3: TGTGCCTGGACCTCACCCTCGGGAATCTCTGGAAACACCATATATTTT.

The chain carries TRBV6-5 and TRBJ2-4, with 10 bases matching TRBD1. The length of the CDR3 is 15 residues. V lost 6 bases, J lost 6 bases, and 8 bases stayed unmatched. Germline V gives CDR1 MNHEY, CDR2 SVGAGI. CDR3 nucleotide sequence: TGTGCCAGCAGCTACGGGGGACAGGGGAGAAACATTCAGTACTTC. Residues: CASSYGGQGRNIQYF.

V usage is TRBV7-8 and J usage is TRBJ2-7, with unresolved D. The CDR3 contains 14 residues. Between the trimmed V and J ends, which lost 0 bases and 1 base, there was a span of 7 bases. In germline, CDR1 is SGHVS, CDR2 FQNEAQ. Here the CDR3 DNA reads TGTGCCAGCAGCTTAGCGGGTCTTTCCTACGAGCAGTACTTC. This encodes CASSLAGLSYEQYF.

J is TRBJ2-7 and V is TRBV30, with TRBD2 identical over 7 bases. CDR3 size: 15 residues. Trimming at V came to 5 bases and at J to 0 bases, leaving 10 bases not matched to a gene. The V gene's germline CDR1 is GTSNPN and CDR2 SVGIG (reference sequence). The DNA of the CDR3 is TGTGCCTGGCAAAGACCGGGACTACCCTCCTACGAGCAGTACTTC. This translates into CAWQRPGLPSYEQYF.

The chain has TRBV30 and TRBJ2-7; 8 nucleotides match TRBD1. The CDR3 loop spans 15 amino acids. J lost 5 bases, V lost 2 bases, and 11 bases had no gene match. The germline gives CDR1 GTSNPN, CDR2 SVGIG (reference sequence). CDR3 protein: CAWSTLTGAVNEQYF. CDR3 nucleotides: TGTGCCTGGAGTACCCTGACAGGGGCGGTGAACGAGCAGTACTTC.

This chain connects TRBV4-2 to TRBJ1-4; 10 bases are a match to TRBD1. After removal of 1 base from V and 8 bases from J, the junction contained 10 bases not matched to a gene. The CDR3 covers 17 residues. Germline V gene data show CDR1 as LGHNA and CDR2 as YNFKEQ. CDR3 DNA sequence: TGTGCCAGCAGCCAAGCCCCGACAGGGGGCGGCTCCGAAAAACTGTTTTTT. Its protein product is CASSQAPTGGGSEKLFF.

This chain joins TRBV5-1 and TRBJ1-2, with 8 bases identical to TRBD1. Germline-derived CDR1 and CDR2 are SGHRS and YFSETQ. The junction had 3 bases not matched to a gene; V was cut back by 4 bases and J by 7 bases. There are 12 residues in the CDR3. CDR3 protein: CASSVDRGGYTF. In DNA, the CDR3 is TGCGCCAGCAGCGTTGACAGGGGTGGCTACACCTTC. Filled out from reference TRBV5-1 and TRBJ1-2, the complete variable domain reads KAGVTQTPRYLIKTRGQQVTLSCSPISGHRSVSWYQQTPGQGLQFLFEYFSETQRNKGNFPGRFSGRQFSNSRSEMNVSTLELGDSALYLCASSVDRGGYTFGSGTRLTVV.

This clone occurred a few times. The chain recombines TRBV25-1 with TRBJ2-7, with D tentatively TRBD2 (6 bases). CDR3 size: 14 residues. Per the germline V gene, CDR1 is MGHDK and CDR2 is SYGVNS. Trimming stripped 9 bases from V and 2 bases from J, with 17 bases between. CDR3 sequence reads: CASISRESPYEQYF. The CDR3 DNA reads TGTGCCAGTATCTCACGGGAGAGCCCCTACGAGCAGTACTTC.

The chain links TRBV5-8 to TRBJ2-3, with 7 bases fitting TRBD1. Germline V gene lookup returns CDR1 SGHTS and CDR2 YDEGEE. CDR3 length: 14 amino acids. With V trimmed by 4 bases and J by 4 bases, 6 bases remained unmatched. The CDR3 region has the DNA TGTGCCAGCAGCCCAACAGGGGTGGCAGATACGCAGTATTTT. Encoded protein: CASSPTGVADTQYF.

The V gene is TRBV7-8, the J gene TRBJ2-7; 9 bases are a match to TRBD1. CDR1 is SGHVS, CDR2 FQNEAQ, per germline. J lost 1 base, V lost 8 bases, and 12 bases had no gene match. The CDR3 is 16 residues long. The chain's CDR3 is CASSSRSGTGSYEQYF. In nucleotides, the CDR3 is TGTGCCAGCTCTAGTAGGTCCGGGACAGGGTCCTACGAGCAGTACTTC.

The count of this clone is one. The rearrangement joins TRBV2 to TRBJ1-5; TRBD1 is a possible D gene (5 bases). The CDR3 sequence is 14 residues long. Germline loops: CDR1 SNHLY, CDR2 FYNNEI. Between the trimmed V and J ends, which lost 6 bases and 5 bases, there was a span of 14 bases. The CDR3 region has the DNA TGTGCCAGCAGACAGGCCATGGAAGATCAGCCCCAGCATTTT. Amino acid sequence: CASRQAMEDQPQHF. The full variable domain, rest sourced from reference TRBV2 and TRBJ1-5, is EPEVTQTPSHQVTQMGQEVILRCVPISNHLYFYWYRQILGQKVEFLVSFYNNEISEKSEIFDDQFSVERPDGSNFTLKIRSTKLEDSAMYFCASRQAMEDQPQHFGDGTRLSIL.

The chain links TRBV6-5 to TRBJ1-1, with D tentatively TRBD1 (6 bases). The CDR3 is 14 amino acids. Trimming left V 3 bases short and J 3 bases short, with 11 bases between. The germline V gene encodes CDR1 MNHEY and CDR2 SVGAGI. The CDR3 DNA reads as TGTGCCAGCAGTTATATGGGACACTACACTGAAGCTTTCTTT. Residues: CASSYMGHYTEAFF.

This chain joins TRBV6-6 and TRBJ2-1, with D possibly matching TRBD2 (5 bases). From germline, CDR1 is MNHNY and CDR2 SVGAGI (reference sequence). Trimming removed 5 bases from V and 0 bases from J, with 20 bases in between. The CDR3 runs 18 residues. CDR3 sequence (DNA): TGTGCCAGCAGTCCACAGTCGGGATTTGCGAGCTCCTACAATGAGCAGTTCTTC. This gives the protein CASSPQSGFASSYNEQFF.

The V call is TRBV7-3, the J call TRBJ2-1, with 9 bases matching TRBD1. Germline V gene data show CDR1 as SGHTA and CDR2 as FQGTGA. Trimming cost V 5 bases and J 9 bases; bases outside gene matches: 8. CDR3 length equals 14 residues. The CDR3 DNA reads TGTGCCAGCAGCCCGACAGGGGGAGAGGGTGAGCAGTTCTTC. It codes for CASSPTGGEGEQFF.

The rearrangement joins TRBV6-6 to TRBJ2-7; 12 nucleotides line up with TRBD2. J was trimmed by 3 bases and V by 6 bases; bases with no gene match: 3. Germline CDR1 reads MNHNY; CDR2 reads SVGAGI (reference sequence). The CDR3 contains 14 residues. The CDR3 nucleotides are TGTGCCAGCAGGGTGACTAGCGGGAGCTACGAGCAGTACTTC. Residues: CASRVTSGSYEQYF.

The gene calls are TRBV6-5 and TRBJ1-1; D remains ambiguous. Germline V gene sequence: CDR1 MNHEY, CDR2 SVGAGI. Trimming shortened V by 9 bases and J by 1 base, and 18 bases separated the two germline ends. The CDR3 is made up of 15 amino acids. For the CDR3, the DNA is TGTGCCAGTGCAGTTGGGCCCTATAAGAACACTGAAGCTTTCTTT. This translates into CASAVGPYKNTEAFF.

The chain has TRBV7-9 and TRBJ2-3, with 8 bases matching TRBD2. The ends lost 1 base at V and 2 bases at J; junction bases unmatched: 5. Germline loops: CDR1 SEHNR, CDR2 FQNEAQ (reference sequence). This CDR3 is 16 amino acids long. The CDR3 DNA follows: TGTGCCAGCAGCTTAGTACTAGCGGCCGCCACAGATACGCAGTATTTT. The encoded protein is CASSLVLAAATDTQYF.

A note on this clone: Other DNA sequences from this sample encode an identical CDR3 as well. The chain joins TRBV6-1 to TRBJ2-1; D is unclear. CDR1 and CDR2 (germline): MNHNS, SASEGT. V lost 1 base and J lost 0, with 7 bases in between. This CDR3 is built from 15 residues. The CDR3 is CASSEGGRSYNEQFF. CDR3 in DNA: TGTGCCAGCAGTGAAGGCGGACGCTCCTACAATGAGCAGTTCTTC.

The rearrangement joins TRBV5-1 to TRBJ2-3; no definite D call. The CDR3 contains 13 residues. The V gene's germline CDR1 is SGHRS and CDR2 YFSETQ. V shed 1 base and J shed 4 bases, with 7 bases lying between them. In DNA form, the CDR3 reads TGCGCCAGCAGCTTGCTCAGCCCAGATACGCAGTATTTT. Protein sequence: CASSLLSPDTQYF.